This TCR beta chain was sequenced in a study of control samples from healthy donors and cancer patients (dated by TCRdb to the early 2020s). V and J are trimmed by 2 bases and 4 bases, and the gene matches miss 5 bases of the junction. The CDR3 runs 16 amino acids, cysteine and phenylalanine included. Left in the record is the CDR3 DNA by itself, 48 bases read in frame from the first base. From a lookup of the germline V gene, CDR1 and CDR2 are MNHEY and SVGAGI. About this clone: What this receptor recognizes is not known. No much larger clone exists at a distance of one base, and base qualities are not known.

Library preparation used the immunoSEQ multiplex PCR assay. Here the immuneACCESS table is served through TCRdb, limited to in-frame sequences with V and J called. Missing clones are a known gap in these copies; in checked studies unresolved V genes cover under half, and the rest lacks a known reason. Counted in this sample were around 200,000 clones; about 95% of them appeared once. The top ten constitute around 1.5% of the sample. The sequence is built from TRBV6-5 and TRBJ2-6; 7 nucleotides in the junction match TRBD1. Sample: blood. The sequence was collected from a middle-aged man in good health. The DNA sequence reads TGTGCCAGCAGTTACACCACAGGGGACGGGGCCAACGTCCTGACTTTC. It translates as CASSYTTGDGANVLTF.